The 5 T cell receptor beta chains below all came from one sample that was sequenced in a study of response to subunit inactivated influenza vaccine. TCRdb fed the RT-PCR reads into MiXCR, producing one record per CDR3 protein. The repertoire holds about 500,000 distinct CDR3 sequences, with 6% to 9% as singletons. The material sequenced was PBMCs from blood, taken about 24 months after vaccination. These receptor sequences come from a man between 50 and 75 years old who received an inactivated influenza vaccine.

The genes are TRBV20-1 and TRBJ2-7, with a tentative D call TRBD1 (7 bases). Germline-derived CDR1 and CDR2 are DFQATT and SNEGSKA (reference sequence). The ends were cut back, 6 bases at V and 1 base at J, with 16 bases in the middle. This CDR3 contains 14 residues. CDR3 protein: CSARGTEDSYEQYF. DNA for the CDR3: TGCAGTGCCCGCGGGACAGAGGATTCCTACGAGCAGTACTTC.

The V and J genes are TRBV5-1 and TRBJ2-7, with D possibly TRBD1 on 6 matching bases. The V gene's germline CDR1 is SGHRS and CDR2 YFSETQ. V lost 3 bases to trimming and J lost 6 bases, with 13 bases between them. This CDR3 spans 13 amino acids. DNA for the CDR3: TGCGCCAGCAGCTCACAGGGTGACGGCGAGCAGTACTTC. This encodes CASSSQGDGEQYF.

This clonotype was seen a handful of times. This sequence joins TRBV4-2 and TRBJ2-1; TRBD1 is a possible D gene (6 bases). Looked up from germline, CDR1 is LGHNA and CDR2 is YNFKEQ. This CDR3 region has 17 residues. The V and J ends lost 2 bases and 10 bases respectively, with 24 bases between them. For the CDR3, the DNA is TGTGCCAGCAGCCAAAACCCCGGGCAGGGGAGCAGTTCGGAGCAGTTCTTC. It encodes CASSQNPGQGSSSEQFF.

This clonotype was seen only a few times. V and J are TRBV6-2 or TRBV6-3 and TRBJ2-7; D tentatively fits TRBD1 or TRBD2 (5 bases each). The germline CDR1 and CDR2 sequences are MNHEY and SVGEGT. CDR3 length equals 19 residues. Between the trimmed V and J ends, which lost 6 bases and 0 bases, there was a span of 27 bases. CDR3 sequence reads: CASRKAARQFTTSSYEQYF. CDR3 in DNA: TGTGCCAGCAGAAAAGCAGCAAGACAGTTCACAACTAGCTCCTACGAGCAGTACTTC.

This chain uses TRBV5-1 with TRBJ2-3; D remains ambiguous. Germline loops: CDR1 SGHRS, CDR2 YFSETQ. Trimming removed 0 bases from V and 0 bases from J, with 14 bases in between. This CDR3 region has 17 residues. The chain's CDR3 is CASSLEVFEQSTDTQYF. The CDR3 DNA is TGCGCCAGCAGCTTGGAGGTCTTTGAACAGAGCACAGATACGCAGTATTTT.